Following are 23 T cell receptor beta chains from one sample sequenced in a study of control samples from healthy donors and cancer patients. Here immunoSEQ multiplex PCR was the method, and the copy in TCRdb shows in-frame clones only, minus some. The sample has about 130,000 clones, about 92% seen once. The material sequenced was PBMCs. The receptors come from a man older than 75 with head and neck cancer.

The count of this clone is one. V gene TRBV5-1 combines with J gene TRBJ2-3; D possibly corresponds to TRBD2 (6 bases). There are 14 residues in the CDR3. The germline gives CDR1 SGHRS, CDR2 YFSETQ. The germline V and J ends were trimmed by 5 bases and 4 bases, with 14 bases remaining between them. The CDR3 reads CASSLQGGADTQYF. DNA of the CDR3: TGCGCCAGCAGTTTGCAGGGAGGTGCAGATACGCAGTATTTT.

This clone was recorded only once. The chain is built from TRBV5-4 and TRBJ2-3; D is perhaps TRBD2 (6 bases). V was clipped by 4 bases and J by 2 bases, with 17 bases between them. The germline gives CDR1 SGHNT, CDR2 YYREEE (reference sequence). The CDR3 has 16 residues. The CDR3 nucleotides are TGTGCCAGCAGCCCCGCCGGGGGACGCTTCACAGATACGCAGTATTTT. This translates into CASSPAGGRFTDTQYF.

The J gene is TRBJ1-2, the V gene TRBV4-1; 8 nucleotides agree with TRBD1. After removal of 1 base from V and 3 bases from J, the junction contained 10 bases not matched to a gene. This CDR3 contains 17 residues. Germline V gene sequence: CDR1 MGHRA, CDR2 YSYEKL. CDR3 loop: CASSQGPPGGVYYGYTF. DNA for the CDR3: TGCGCCAGCAGCCAAGGTCCACCAGGGGGCGTTTACTATGGCTACACCTTC.

This sequence joins TRBV19 and TRBJ1-2, with 11 nucleotides matching TRBD1. This CDR3 contains 14 residues. The ends lost 7 bases at V and 7 bases at J; junction bases unmatched: 8. CDR1 is LNHDA, CDR2 SQIVND, per germline (reference sequence). The CDR3 region is CASIPDRGRFGYTF. The CDR3 DNA is TGTGCCAGTATCCCGGACAGGGGGCGGTTTGGCTACACCTTC.

V is TRBV14 and J is TRBJ2-2; D gene ambiguous. Germline CDR1 reads SGHDN; CDR2 reads FVKESK. The V end lost 5 bases, the J end lost 4 bases, and 11 bases lay between the germline ends. The CDR3 length is 14 residues. CDR3 bases: TGTGCCAGCAGCGCTTTAGGTGGCACCGGGGAGCTGTTTTTT. Translated: CASSALGGTGELFF.

V gene TRBV20-1 combines with J gene TRBJ1-1, with D hard to call. Deletions cut 1 base from V and 5 bases from J, with 5 bases between. This CDR3 is 11 amino acids long. CDR1 is DFQATT, CDR2 SNEGSKA, per germline (reference sequence). The CDR3 protein is CSARAGTEAFF. The CDR3 DNA is TGCAGTGCTAGAGCGGGGACTGAAGCTTTCTTT.

This sequence joins TRBV28 and TRBJ2-3; D not certain. Germline CDR1 and CDR2: MDHEN and SYDVKM. The CDR3 extends over 12 amino acids. The V and J ends lost 2 bases and 15 bases respectively, with 15 bases between them. CDR3 amino acids: CASSLGPPVEYF. In nucleotides, the CDR3 is TGTGCCAGCAGTTTAGGGCCCCCCGTTGAATATTTT.

The chain has TRBV11-2 and TRBJ1-2; the D gene is possibly TRBD1 (5 bases). CDR1 SGHAT and CDR2 FQNNGV come from the germline V gene. This CDR3 region has 13 residues. V lost 0 bases and J lost 7, with 9 bases in between. The DNA of the CDR3 is TGTGCCAGCAGCTTAGATCGAGGGACTGGCTACACCTTC. This codes for CASSLDRGTGYTF.

The chain uses TRBV28 and TRBJ1-1; D remains unclear. V gave up 5 bases and J gave up 7 bases, with 17 bases separating them. The CDR3 loop spans 14 amino acids. Germline V gene data show CDR1 as MDHEN and CDR2 as SYDVKM. CDR3: CASSQTGGRIEAFF. The CDR3 DNA is TGTGCCAGCAGTCAAACGGGTGGCCGGATTGAAGCTTTCTTT.

This clone appeared once. The chain couples TRBV9 to TRBJ1-1; tentative D call: TRBD1 (6 bases). Trimming stripped 0 bases from V and 8 bases from J, with 11 bases between. CDR1 and CDR2 (germline): SGDLS, YYNGEE. CDR3 length equals 13 residues. DNA for the CDR3: TGTGCCAGCAGCGTAGTACAGGGCCGGGAAGCTTTCTTT. Amino acid sequence: CASSVVQGREAFF.

The chain couples TRBV4-2 to TRBJ2-7, with D perhaps matching TRBD1 (7 bases). Germline V gives CDR1 LGHNA, CDR2 YNFKEQ. Trimming removed 3 bases at V and 0 bases at J, with 12 bases between. This CDR3 has 15 amino acids. CDR3 in amino acids: CASSQAGQSSYEQYF. The CDR3 coding sequence is TGTGCCAGCAGCCAGGCGGGACAGAGCTCCTACGAGCAGTACTTC.

The gene calls are TRBV4-1 and TRBJ1-2; 9 positions agree with TRBD1. This CDR3 is built from 15 residues. V lost 1 base to trimming and J lost 3 bases; unmatched junction nucleotides: 3. Germline CDR1 is MGHRA and CDR2 is YSYEKL. The CDR3 region is CASSQGWDRDYGYTF. As DNA, the CDR3 is TGCGCCAGCAGCCAAGGGTGGGACAGGGACTATGGCTACACCTTC.

The genes are TRBV6-5 and TRBJ1-1; D not certain. Deletions cut 2 bases from V and 11 bases from J, with 18 bases between. The CDR3 spans 14 residues. From germline, CDR1 is MNHEY and CDR2 SVGAGI. The CDR3 region is CASSYLPTTHEAFF. In nucleotides, the CDR3 is TGTGCCAGCAGTTACCTACCAACCACACACGAGGCTTTCTTT.

This clone turned up a few times. This chain links TRBV5-4 with TRBJ2-1; no firm D call. This CDR3 is built from 14 residues. Germline loops: CDR1 SGHNT, CDR2 YYREEE (reference sequence). The V end lost 0 bases, the J end lost 1 base, and 5 bases lay between the germline ends. The CDR3 loop is CASSLDGSYNEQFF. CDR3 sequence (DNA): TGTGCCAGCAGCTTGGACGGTTCCTACAATGAGCAGTTCTTC.

Only one count was recorded for this clone. This rearrangement joins TRBV6-6 to TRBJ1-4; maybe TRBD1 (6 bases). CDR3 size: 16 residues. The germline V gene has CDR1 MNHNY and CDR2 SVGAGI (reference sequence). V lost 0 bases to trimming and J lost 4 bases, with 12 bases between them. The CDR3 reads CASSYSQGRINEKLFF. In DNA form, the CDR3 reads TGTGCCAGCAGTTACTCGCAGGGGCGAATTAATGAAAAACTGTTTTTT.

This clone was found once. The chain's CDR3 is CASSLEENYGYTF. The CDR3 nucleotides are TGTGCCAGCAGCTTGGAGGAAAACTATGGCTACACCTTC. J is TRBJ1-2 and V is TRBV5-5; D ambiguous. The CDR3 has 13 residues. Germline V gives CDR1 SGHKS, CDR2 YYEKEE (reference sequence). Trimming removed 0 bases from V and 2 bases from J, with 5 bases in between. Looking up the rest from reference TRBV5-5 and TRBJ1-2 gives the full variable domain: DAGVTQSPTHLIKTRGQQVTLRCSPISGHKSVSWYQQVLGQGPQFIFQYYEKEERGRGNFPDRFSARQFPNYSSELNVNALLLGDSALYLCASSLEENYGYTFGSGTRLTVV.

The chain links TRBV19 to TRBJ2-1; 13 nucleotides match TRBD2. V dropped 8 bases and J dropped 10; count of bases not matched to a gene: 11. Germline-derived CDR1 and CDR2 are LNHDA and SQIVND (reference sequence). The CDR3 is 15 amino acids. The CDR3 sequence: CASRPDGLAGVEQFF. The CDR3 DNA reads TGTGCCAGTCGACCCGATGGACTAGCGGGAGTCGAGCAGTTCTTC.

The chain uses TRBV3-1 (or the pseudogene TRBV3-2) and TRBJ1-1; D remains unclear. Germline values: CDR1 LGHDT, CDR2 YNNKEL (reference sequence). Trimming took off 1 base at V and 5 bases at J, with 8 bases between the two ends. The CDR3 contains 13 residues. Here the CDR3 DNA reads TGTGCCAGCAGCCAAGGTTCCGGGACTGAAGCTTTCTTT. Translating gives CASSQGSGTEAFF.

J is TRBJ2-1 and V is TRBV24-1, with D perhaps matching TRBD2 (6 bases). CDR1 and CDR2 from the germline V gene are KGHDR and SFDVKD. Deletions cut 7 bases from V and 5 bases from J, with 23 bases between. This CDR3 spans 17 amino acids. The CDR3, as DNA: TGTGCCACCAGCCCCCGAAAGGGACTGAAGCATGACAATGAGCAGTTCTTC. Its translation is CATSPRKGLKHDNEQFF.

J is TRBJ1-5 and V is TRBV10-3, with unresolved D. Germline assignment: CDR1 ENHRY and CDR2 SYGVKD. V was trimmed by 6 bases and J by 4 bases, leaving 16 bases between them. There are 15 residues in the CDR3. The CDR3 is CAISPGRGLNQPQHF. The CDR3 nucleotides read TGTGCCATCAGCCCGGGCCGAGGGTTGAATCAGCCCCAGCATTTT.

The J gene is TRBJ2-2, the V gene TRBV11-2; TRBD1 matches at 7 bases. CDR3 size: 16 residues. Germline CDR1 is SGHAT and CDR2 is FQNNGV. With 6 bases clipped from V and 3 bases from J, the junction kept 10 bases outside the gene matches. In DNA form, the CDR3 reads TGTGCCAGCAGTTTTACAGGGGTCGTCGACACCGGGGAGCTGTTTTTT. Translated, it gives CASSFTGVVDTGELFF.

This chain joins TRBV6-6 and TRBJ1-4; D might be TRBD1 (6 bases). The germline V and J ends were trimmed by 5 bases and 7 bases, with 8 bases remaining between them. The CDR3 loop spans 12 amino acids. The germline V gene encodes CDR1 MNHNY and CDR2 SVGAGI (reference sequence). The DNA for the CDR3 is TGTGCCAGCAGTCTGACAGGTGAAAAACTGTTTTTT. This gives the protein CASSLTGEKLFF.

CDR3 in DNA: TGTGCCAGCAGCCAAGATCTCAGGGGCGGGAACCAGCCCCAGCATTTT. It yields the protein CASSQDLRGGNQPQHF. V usage is TRBV4-2 and J usage is TRBJ1-5, with D perhaps TRBD1 (6 bases). Germline CDR1 reads LGHNA; CDR2 reads YNFKEQ. The CDR3 spans 16 residues. Trimming pared 0 bases from V and 7 bases from J, leaving 16 bases between.